The 18 T cell receptor beta chains below come from one sample, sequenced in a study of cytomegalovirus exposure and HLA in healthy donors. 13 Jbeta primers and 60 Vbeta primers were used for the PCR. The repertoire was sequenced with immunoSEQ multiplex PCR; TCRdb's copy has only in-frame clones and lacks some. This table holds roughly 130,000 clones, 65% to 80% found once. The sequencing sample was made of PBMCs. The source of these receptors is a human donor in good health.

The chain recombines TRBV5-1 with TRBJ2-3; D gene ambiguous. The germline V gene encodes CDR1 SGHRS and CDR2 YFSETQ. The CDR3 contains 15 residues. The V and J ends lost 0 bases and 6 bases respectively, with 14 bases between them. This chain's CDR3 is CASSLGTSSMDTQYF. As DNA, the CDR3 is TGCGCCAGCAGCTTGGGAACATCGTCCATGGATACGCAGTATTTT.

CDR3 coding DNA: TGTGCCAGTAGCGACCAGGGGGGTTCCGGAGAGACCCAGTACTTC. It yields the protein CASSDQGGSGETQYF. This sequence joins TRBV19 and TRBJ2-5; D is perhaps TRBD1 (7 bases). From germline, CDR1 is LNHDA and CDR2 SQIVND (reference sequence). V lost 6 bases and J 4 bases, leaving 18 bases between the germline ends. This CDR3 spans 15 amino acids.

The chain uses TRBV7-9 and TRBJ1-3, with TRBD1 matching 10 bases. Germline trimming cut 0 bases from V and 7 bases from J; bases unmatched to any gene: 3. Germline V gives CDR1 SEHNR, CDR2 FQNEAQ (reference sequence). The CDR3 runs 15 residues. The CDR3 coding sequence is TGTGCCAGCAGCTTAGCGGGACAGGGGACGAACACCATATATTTT. This translates into CASSLAGQGTNTIYF.

The rearrangement links TRBV7-3 to TRBJ2-7, with D tentatively TRBD2 (5 bases). V lost 4 bases and J lost 0, with 13 bases in between. In germline, CDR1 is SGHTA, CDR2 FQGTGA. The CDR3 spans 15 residues. CDR3 protein: CASSSQGGTSYEQYF. CDR3 sequence (DNA): TGTGCCAGCAGCTCACAAGGAGGAACCTCCTACGAGCAGTACTTC.

The chain recombines TRBV9 with TRBJ2-3, with TRBD2 matching 8 bases. J was trimmed by 2 bases and V by 1 base; bases with no gene match: 12. Per the germline V gene, CDR1 is SGDLS and CDR2 is YYNGEE. CDR3 length: 18 residues. This chain's CDR3 is CASSVKPETSEITDTQYF. The CDR3 nucleotides read TGTGCCAGCAGCGTAAAACCCGAGACTAGCGAGATCACAGATACGCAGTATTTT.

V is TRBV28 and J is TRBJ2-3; 10 nucleotides match TRBD1. Germline CDR1 reads MDHEN; CDR2 reads SYDVKM. This CDR3 contains 15 residues. The trim removed 5 bases at V and 3 bases at J, leaving 5 bases unmatched. The CDR3 region has the DNA TGTGCCAGCAGTCAGACAGGGGGCTGGACAGATACGCAGTATTTT. It specifies CASSQTGGWTDTQYF.

The chain uses TRBV6-5 and TRBJ1-6; no firm D call. The CDR3 spans 14 residues. The germline gives CDR1 MNHEY, CDR2 SVGAGI. Trimming took 7 bases from V and 0 from J, leaving 7 bases between them. CDR3 sequence reads: CASTTGSYNSPLHF. The CDR3 coding sequence is TGTGCCAGCACCACGGGCTCCTATAATTCACCCCTCCACTTT.

The rearrangement joins TRBV5-1 to TRBJ1-2; 9 bases are a match to TRBD1. The germline V gene encodes CDR1 SGHRS and CDR2 YFSETQ. V shed 5 bases and J 2 bases; nucleotides not matched to a gene: 22. This CDR3 has 20 amino acids. CDR3 DNA: TGCGCCAGCAGGGCTGGACAGGGGTTCGTGGAGGCTCTAATAAACTATGGCTACACCTTC. This gives the protein CASRAGQGFVEALINYGYTF.

The chain couples TRBV28 to TRBJ2-7; possibly TRBD2 for D (5 bases). This CDR3 region has 12 residues. Germline loops: CDR1 MDHEN, CDR2 SYDVKM. V was pared by 4 bases and J by 7 bases, with 11 bases between. CDR3 nucleotide sequence: TGTGCCAGCAGTTCACGTCCGGGAGAGCAGTACTTC. Its protein is CASSSRPGEQYF.

Details on this clone: The germline gene is not matched at one end of the junction; a read error may be the cause. The chain combines TRBV7-9 with TRBJ2-3; unclear D gene. The CDR3 contains 12 residues. Germline CDR1 and CDR2: SEHNR and FQNEAQ (reference sequence). The CDR3 loop reads CSSSLKPDTQYF. As DNA, the CDR3 is TGTTCCAGCAGCCTGAAGCCAGATACGCAGTATTTT. The entire variable domain, with the rest obtained from reference TRBV7-9 and TRBJ2-3, is as follows: DTGVSQNPRHKITKRGQNVTFRCDPISEHNRLYWYRQTLGQGPEFLTYFQNEAQLEKSRLLSDRFSAERPKGSFSTLEIQRTEQGDSAMYLCSSSLKPDTQYFGPGTRLTVL.

V gene TRBV5-1 combines with J gene TRBJ1-2; D unresolved. Trimming stripped 0 bases from V and 8 bases from J, with 14 bases between. Germline-derived CDR1 and CDR2 are SGHRS and YFSETQ. This CDR3 is 14 amino acids long. The CDR3 DNA reads as TGCGCCAGCAGCTTGGGTGCAGGCGAACAGGGCTACACCTTC. As protein: CASSLGAGEQGYTF.

The chain is built from TRBV15 and TRBJ1-1, with D unclear. This CDR3 spans 13 amino acids. Germline values: CDR1 LNHNV, CDR2 YYDKDF (reference sequence). The V gene lost 3 bases and the J gene lost 4 bases, with 9 bases spanning the gap. The CDR3 loop is CATSSGGLTEAFF. The CDR3 coding sequence is TGTGCCACCAGCAGCGGAGGGCTCACTGAAGCTTTCTTT.

This clone was seen a handful of times. The chain links TRBV5-1 to TRBJ1-6; possibly TRBD1 for D (6 bases). CDR1 SGHRS and CDR2 YFSETQ come from the germline V gene. The length of the CDR3 is 16 residues. Trimming left V 4 bases short and J 6 bases short, with 17 bases between. The CDR3, as DNA: TGCGCCAGCAGCGCATCGCAGGGGATTGGTAATTCACCCCTCCACTTT. Protein product: CASSASQGIGNSPLHF.

This sequence joins TRBV4-2 and TRBJ2-3; 9 positions match TRBD2. Germline CDR1 is LGHNA and CDR2 is YNFKEQ. V trimming: 1 base; J trimming: 2 bases; junction bases outside the gene matches: 10. This CDR3 contains 18 residues. The CDR3 region is CASSQVGSAGGPTDTQYF. The CDR3 coding sequence is TGTGCCAGCAGCCAAGTGGGCTCGGCGGGGGGGCCCACAGATACGCAGTATTTT.

V is TRBV5-1 and J is TRBJ2-5; D is undetermined. The V gene lost 0 bases and the J gene lost 3 bases, with 9 bases spanning the gap. Per germline, CDR1 SGHRS and CDR2 YFSETQ. This CDR3 is built from 14 residues. This CDR3 is CASSLANGEETQYF. CDR3 DNA sequence: TGCGCCAGCAGCTTGGCCAACGGAGAAGAGACCCAGTACTTC.

This clone has just a few counts. The rearrangement links TRBV7-9 to TRBJ1-6; tentatively, D is TRBD1 (5 bases). Trimming removed 8 bases at V and 10 bases at J, with 15 bases between. The germline V gene encodes CDR1 SEHNR and CDR2 FQNEAQ (reference sequence). The CDR3 extends over 13 amino acids. The CDR3 is CASGAGIRSPLHF. In nucleotides, the CDR3 is TGTGCCAGCGGGGCAGGGATACGATCACCCCTCCACTTT.

J is TRBJ2-5 and V is TRBV12-5, with a weak D call TRBD2 (5 bases). The DNA end is a closer match to TRBJ2-7, so the J assignment may be wrong. Germline V gene sequence: CDR1 LGHNT, CDR2 FRNRAP. The CDR3 covers 12 residues. The CDR3 DNA follows: TGTGCTAGGTCCGGGGATCTCTACGAGCAGTACTTC. As protein: CARSGDLYEQYF.

Details on this clone: Other DNA sequences in the same sample also yield this CDR3. This chain joins TRBV5-6 and TRBJ2-7, with no clear D. The CDR3 consists of 12 residues. Germline CDR1 is SGHDT and CDR2 is YYEEEE. The V gene lost 3 bases and the J gene lost 1 base, with 5 bases spanning the gap. The CDR3 sequence: CASSSVSYEQYF. The DNA of the CDR3 is TGTGCCAGCAGCTCGGTTTCCTACGAGCAGTACTTC.